A single sample gave rise to the 29 T cell receptor beta chains below, sequenced in a study of shared clonotypes between healthy human individuals. Profiling relied on immunoSEQ multiplex PCR, and the TCRdb table lists in-frame clones only, not all of them. The sample includes approximately 1.1 million clones, around three quarters of them seen just once. The sequenced sample consisted of memory CD4+ T cells from PBMCs. Subset reported: CD45RA-negative fraction. Receptor source: a man younger than 30 in good health. Some clones in this sample may be carry-over from other donors' samples.

The chain joins TRBV5-5 to TRBJ2-7; possibly TRBD2 for D (5 bases). Trimming cost V 0 bases and J 6 bases, with 13 bases left between them. This CDR3 region has 14 residues. The germline CDR1 and CDR2 sequences are SGHKS and YYEKEE (reference sequence). The CDR3: CASSLGPSTSEQYF. The CDR3 nucleotides are TGTGCCAGCAGCTTGGGACCTTCCACTAGCGAGCAGTACTTC.

The DNA for the CDR3 is TGTGCCAGCAGTAGGGGGAACTCCTACAATGAGCAGTTCTTC. Translated: CASSRGNSYNEQFF. This chain uses TRBV2 with TRBJ2-1, with D perhaps matching TRBD1 (6 bases). The CDR3 is made up of 14 amino acids. Trimming stripped 5 bases from V and 0 bases from J, with 8 bases between. Germline lookup yields CDR1 SNHLY and CDR2 FYNNEI. The variable domain in full, with the rest retrieved from reference TRBV2 and TRBJ2-1, is EPEVTQTPSHQVTQMGQEVILRCVPISNHLYFYWYRQILGQKVEFLVSFYNNEISEKSEIFDDQFSVERPDGSNFTLKIRSTKLEDSAMYFCASSRGNSYNEQFFGPGTRLTVL.

As DNA, the CDR3 is TGTGCCAGCACGATCGGGAGGCTCGGCGGGGAGCTGTTTTTT. Protein: CASTIGRLGGELFF. The chain joins TRBV2 to TRBJ2-2; the match to TRBD2 covers 7 bases. The junction had 9 bases not matched to a gene; V was cut back by 7 bases and J by 7 bases. This CDR3 region has 14 residues. CDR1 is SNHLY, CDR2 FYNNEI, per germline. Supplemented by reference TRBV2 and TRBJ2-2, the full variable domain reads EPEVTQTPSHQVTQMGQEVILRCVPISNHLYFYWYRQILGQKVEFLVSFYNNEISEKSEIFDDQFSVERPDGSNFTLKIRSTKLEDSAMYFCASTIGRLGGELFFGEGSRLTVL.

This chain connects TRBV28 to TRBJ2-7; D is possibly TRBD2 (5 bases). CDR1 is MDHEN, CDR2 SYDVKM, per germline. The CDR3 is 15 residues long. Trimming stripped 1 base from V and 2 bases from J, with 12 bases between. The CDR3 here is CASSLSQDFPYEQYF. The CDR3 DNA reads as TGTGCCAGCAGTTTATCCCAGGACTTCCCCTACGAGCAGTACTTC.

The chain combines TRBV11-2 with TRBJ1-4; no reliable D call. This CDR3 region has 15 residues. Germline-derived CDR1 and CDR2 are SGHAT and FQNNGV. V lost 5 bases and J lost 8, with 18 bases in between. DNA for the CDR3: TGTGCCAGCAGCCGGACCGTCCAGCGAGAGGAAAAACTGTTTTTT. Protein: CASSRTVQREEKLFF. Looking up the rest from reference TRBV11-2 and TRBJ1-4 gives the full variable domain: EAGVAQSPRYKIIEKRQSVAFWCNPISGHATLYWYQQILGQGPKLLIQFQNNGVVDDSQLPKDRFSAERLKGVDSTLKIQPAKLEDSAVYLCASSRTVQREEKLFFGSGTQLSVL.

J is TRBJ2-2 and V is TRBV5-4; 10 nucleotides agree with TRBD1. The CDR3 consists of 18 residues. V lost 3 bases and J lost 2; bases outside the gene matches: 10. Germline V lookup: CDR1 SGHNT, CDR2 YYREEE (reference sequence). In nucleotides, the CDR3 is TGTGCCAGCAGCTCGCGTCCCGGGACAGGGGCCAACACCGGGGAGCTGTTTTTT. Protein: CASSSRPGTGANTGELFF.

The V and J genes are TRBV5-4 and TRBJ2-5; either TRBD1 or TRBD2 may supply D (5 bases each). The germline V gene has CDR1 SGHNT and CDR2 YYREEE (reference sequence). This CDR3 contains 15 residues. V lost 3 bases and J lost 5, with 17 bases in between. CDR3 sequence: CASSWSRSEGETQYF. The DNA of the CDR3 is TGTGCCAGCAGCTGGTCCCGGTCCGAGGGGGAGACCCAGTACTTC.

This chain uses TRBV7-9 with TRBJ1-1; a possible D gene is TRBD1 (6 bases). CDR3 length: 15 amino acids. V was pared by 1 base and J by 4 bases, with 13 bases between. Germline V lookup: CDR1 SEHNR, CDR2 FQNEAQ (reference sequence). The CDR3 reads CASSLGRGSGTEAFF. The CDR3 DNA reads as TGTGCCAGCAGCTTAGGGAGGGGGAGCGGCACTGAAGCTTTCTTT.

The chain is built from TRBV15 and TRBJ2-1, with D unclear. CDR1 and CDR2 from the germline V gene are LNHNV and YYDKDF (reference sequence). V was pared by 1 base and J by 6 bases, with 10 bases between. The CDR3 totals 14 residues. CDR3 sequence reads: CATSRGGYPNEQFF. Written as DNA, the CDR3 is TGTGCCACCAGCAGAGGAGGATACCCCAATGAGCAGTTCTTC.

This clone was picked up a small number of times. The rearrangement joins TRBV7-9 to TRBJ2-7, with D perhaps TRBD1 (6 bases). The CDR3 runs 13 residues. Germline lookup yields CDR1 SEHNR and CDR2 FQNEAQ (reference sequence). Trimming took 5 bases from V and 9 from J, leaving 17 bases between them. In DNA form, the CDR3 reads TGTGCCAGCAGCCAACCCCCGTACAGGGTGCAGTACTTC. It yields the protein CASSQPPYRVQYF.

A note on this clone: Other DNA sequences within the sample encode an identical CDR3. V gene TRBV7-9 combines with J gene TRBJ2-3, with D possibly being TRBD2 (6 bases). CDR1 SEHNR and CDR2 FQNEAQ come from the germline V gene (reference sequence). V was pared by 6 bases and J by 0 bases, with 10 bases between. The length of the CDR3 is 14 residues. The CDR3 nucleotides are TGTGCCAGCAGTTTTAGCGGTAGCACAGATACGCAGTATTTT. The encoded protein is CASSFSGSTDTQYF.

This sequence joins TRBV9 and TRBJ2-2, with TRBD1 identical over 9 bases. Germline V gives CDR1 SGDLS, CDR2 YYNGEE. Trimming took 4 bases from V and 6 from J; bases not matched to a gene: 7. CDR3 size: 15 residues. The CDR3 protein is CASSPGQGRSGELFF. The CDR3 bases are TGTGCCAGCAGCCCGGGACAGGGTCGATCCGGGGAGCTGTTTTTT.

J is TRBJ1-5 and V is TRBV19; TRBD1 agrees at 8 bases. In germline, CDR1 is LNHDA, CDR2 SQIVND (reference sequence). The V gene end was trimmed by 1 base and the J gene end by 0 bases; junction bases not matched to a gene: 11. The length of the CDR3 is 19 residues. The CDR3 sequence is CASSIVGYRGFGSNQPQHF. As DNA, the CDR3 is TGTGCCAGTAGTATAGTAGGGTACAGGGGGTTTGGTAGCAATCAGCCCCAGCATTTT.

The CDR3 region has the DNA TGTGCCAGCAGCGGGCGCGTCAACACCGGGGAGCTGTTTTTT. Translated, it gives CASSGRVNTGELFF. V usage is TRBV7-3 and J usage is TRBJ2-2; D remains ambiguous. With 5 bases removed from V and 2 bases from J, the gap between germline ends came to 9 bases. Germline V gives CDR1 SGHTA, CDR2 FQGTGA. There are 14 residues in the CDR3.

This chain joins TRBV29-1 and TRBJ2-7; TRBD1 agrees at 8 bases. Germline CDR1 is SQVTM and CDR2 is ANQGSEA. The CDR3 runs 12 residues. V shed 5 bases, J shed 3 bases, and the junction held 3 bases outside the gene matches. The CDR3, as DNA: TGCAGCGTTTTTACAGGGGGCTACGAGCAGTACTTC. This sequence encodes CSVFTGGYEQYF.

This clone was counted ten times or more. CDR3 in amino acids: CASSLWGIGELTSNQPQHF. The DNA of the CDR3 is TGTGCCAGCAGTTTATGGGGAATCGGGGAACTTACCAGCAATCAGCCCCAGCATTTT. V gene TRBV28 combines with J gene TRBJ1-5; D gene ambiguous. Trimming pared 0 bases from V and 1 base from J, leaving 19 bases between. This CDR3 is 19 amino acids long. Looked up from germline, CDR1 is MDHEN and CDR2 is SYDVKM.

The rearrangement links TRBV7-9 to TRBJ2-1; D is perhaps TRBD1 or TRBD2 (5 bases each). Germline V gene sequence: CDR1 SEHNR, CDR2 FQNEAQ (reference sequence). This CDR3 spans 15 amino acids. The V end was cut by 5 bases, the J end by 1 base, with 12 bases between. CDR3 in amino acids: CASSPGTTSYNEQFF. CDR3 in DNA: TGTGCCAGCAGCCCCGGGACCACATCCTACAATGAGCAGTTCTTC.

A note on this clone: The same CDR3 is also encoded by other DNA sequences in this sample. The rearrangement links TRBV5-1 to TRBJ2-5; 10 bases map to TRBD1. The CDR3 is 14 amino acids. The germline gives CDR1 SGHRS, CDR2 YFSETQ. V shed 4 bases, J shed 3 bases, and the junction held 3 bases outside the gene matches. The CDR3 region is CASSRGQGKETQYF. The CDR3, as DNA: TGCGCCAGCAGCCGGGGACAGGGGAAAGAGACCCAGTACTTC.

The V call is TRBV5-1, the J call TRBJ1-1; D unresolved. V was shortened by 2 bases and J by 1 base, with 6 bases between the two germline ends. Per the germline V gene, CDR1 is SGHRS and CDR2 is YFSETQ. The CDR3 totals 13 residues. The CDR3 protein is CASSFNRNTEAFF. In DNA form, the CDR3 reads TGCGCCAGCAGCTTTAACAGGAACACTGAAGCTTTCTTT.

The genes are TRBV19 and TRBJ2-7; D is perhaps TRBD1 or TRBD2 (6 bases each). The CDR3 is 15 amino acids. V was pared by 6 bases and J by 0 bases, with 15 bases between. In germline, CDR1 is LNHDA, CDR2 SQIVND (reference sequence). The CDR3 spells CASSRGGSYSYEQYF. The CDR3 DNA is TGTGCCAGTAGCAGGGGAGGCAGTTACTCCTACGAGCAGTACTTC.

V usage is TRBV2 and J usage is TRBJ2-7; D is unclear. Germline V gene sequence: CDR1 SNHLY, CDR2 FYNNEI. V dropped 8 bases and J dropped 4 bases, with 15 bases sitting between them. The CDR3 length is 13 residues. The DNA of the CDR3 is TGTGCCAGCCGGCAGGTCTGGGGATACGAGCAGTACTTC. It yields the protein CASRQVWGYEQYF.

On this clone: Different DNA sequences within this sample yield the same CDR3. CDR3 protein: CASREGLAKNIQYF. CDR3 DNA sequence: TGTGCCAGCAGAGAAGGGCTAGCCAAAAACATTCAGTACTTC. The chain joins TRBV28 to TRBJ2-4; D gene uncertain. Looked up from germline, CDR1 is MDHEN and CDR2 is SYDVKM. This CDR3 has 14 amino acids. V lost 6 bases and J lost 0, with 9 bases in between.

The chain joins TRBV7-2 to TRBJ2-1; D gene uncertain. The CDR3 is 14 amino acids. Germline V lookup: CDR1 SGHTA, CDR2 FQGNSA. V lost 5 bases and J 7 bases, leaving 15 bases between the germline ends. The CDR3 spells CASSPRASQNEQFF. The CDR3 DNA is TGTGCCAGCAGCCCTAGAGCATCCCAGAATGAGCAGTTCTTC. The full variable domain, completed using reference TRBV7-2 and TRBJ2-1, is GAGVSQSPSNKVTEKGKDVELRCDPISGHTALYWYRQSLGQGLEFLIYFQGNSAPDKSGLPSDRFSAERTGGSVSTLTIQRTQQEDSAVYLCASSPRASQNEQFFGPGTRLTVL.

The gene calls are TRBV19 and TRBJ1-1, with D possibly matching TRBD1 (6 bases). This CDR3 is built from 15 residues. Germline V gene sequence: CDR1 LNHDA, CDR2 SQIVND (reference sequence). The V end lost 6 bases, the J end lost 7 bases, and 21 bases lay between the germline ends. CDR3 region: CASSPSGRGQGEAFF. Written as DNA, the CDR3 is TGTGCCAGTAGCCCCTCCGGGCGGGGGCAAGGTGAAGCTTTCTTT.

This chain connects TRBV7-9 to TRBJ2-2, with D maybe TRBD1 (6 bases). This CDR3 spans 15 amino acids. CDR1 is SEHNR and CDR2 is FQNEAQ in the germline V gene (reference sequence). V dropped 1 base and J dropped 4 bases, with 10 bases sitting between them. CDR3: CASSLGRGATGELFF. CDR3 sequence (DNA): TGTGCCAGCAGCTTAGGCAGGGGTGCCACCGGGGAGCTGTTTTTT.

V is TRBV7-2 and J is TRBJ2-7; TRBD2 agrees at 10 bases. In germline, CDR1 is SGHTA, CDR2 FQGNSA. V shed 5 bases, J shed 7 bases, and the junction held 8 bases outside the gene matches. The CDR3 runs to 14 residues. The CDR3 here is CASSPSSGRGEQYF. CDR3 DNA: TGTGCCAGCAGCCCCTCCAGCGGGAGGGGGGAGCAGTACTTC.

The J gene is TRBJ1-1, the V gene TRBV29-1; D may be TRBD1 (5 bases). V was trimmed by 3 bases and J by 1 base, leaving 9 bases between them. This CDR3 region has 13 residues. Germline V gene sequence: CDR1 SQVTM, CDR2 ANQGSEA. The CDR3, as DNA: TGCAGCGTTGAGAAAGGGGCGAACACTGAAGCTTTCTTT. Its protein product is CSVEKGANTEAFF.

This clone was observed a handful of times. The chain links TRBV11-2 to TRBJ2-4; 7 bases are a match to TRBD2. Looked up from germline, CDR1 is SGHAT and CDR2 is FQNNGV. This CDR3 is 18 amino acids long. Trimming removed 2 bases from V and 3 bases from J; junction bases left unmatched: 13. The CDR3 spells CASSLWAGADSGKNIQYF. In DNA form, the CDR3 reads TGTGCCAGCAGCTTATGGGCGGGAGCCGACTCGGGCAAAAACATTCAGTACTTC. Variable domain in full (rest from reference TRBV11-2 and TRBJ2-4): EAGVAQSPRYKIIEKRQSVAFWCNPISGHATLYWYQQILGQGPKLLIQFQNNGVVDDSQLPKDRFSAERLKGVDSTLKIQPAKLEDSAVYLCASSLWAGADSGKNIQYFGAGTRLSVL.

The CDR3 coding sequence is TGTGCCAGCAGGGGATCACTAGCGGGAGGTTACAATGAGCAGTTCTTC. Its translation is CASRGSLAGGYNEQFF. The rearrangement uses TRBV2 and TRBJ2-1; 12 nucleotides match TRBD2. This CDR3 is 16 amino acids long. Germline CDR1 is SNHLY and CDR2 is FYNNEI. V lost 6 bases, J lost 4 bases, and 7 bases stayed unmatched.